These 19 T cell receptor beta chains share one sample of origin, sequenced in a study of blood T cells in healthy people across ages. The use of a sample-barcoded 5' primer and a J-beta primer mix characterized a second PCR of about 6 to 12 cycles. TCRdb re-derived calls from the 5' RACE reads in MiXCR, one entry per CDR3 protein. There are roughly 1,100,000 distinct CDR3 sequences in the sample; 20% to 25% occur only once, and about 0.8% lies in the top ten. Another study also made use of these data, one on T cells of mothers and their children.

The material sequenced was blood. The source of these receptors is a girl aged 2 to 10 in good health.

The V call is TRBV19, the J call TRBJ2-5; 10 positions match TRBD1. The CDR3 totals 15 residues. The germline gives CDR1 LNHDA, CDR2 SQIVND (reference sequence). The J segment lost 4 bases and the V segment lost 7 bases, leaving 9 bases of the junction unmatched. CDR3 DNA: TGTGCCAGTACCGCCGGGACAGGGGTAGGAGAGACCCAGTACTTC. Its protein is CASTAGTGVGETQYF.

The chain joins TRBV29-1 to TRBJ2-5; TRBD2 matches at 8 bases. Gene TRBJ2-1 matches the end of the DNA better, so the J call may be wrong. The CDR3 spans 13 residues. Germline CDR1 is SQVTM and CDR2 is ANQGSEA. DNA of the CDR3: TGCAGCGTGGAGCTAGCGGGTTTCAATGAGCAGTTCTTC. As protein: CSVELAGFNEQFF.

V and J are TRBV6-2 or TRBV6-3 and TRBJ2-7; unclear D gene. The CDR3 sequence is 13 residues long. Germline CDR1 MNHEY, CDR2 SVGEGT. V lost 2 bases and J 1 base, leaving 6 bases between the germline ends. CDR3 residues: CASSYQVSYEQYF. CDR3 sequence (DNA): TGTGCCAGCAGTTACCAGGTTTCCTACGAGCAGTACTTC.

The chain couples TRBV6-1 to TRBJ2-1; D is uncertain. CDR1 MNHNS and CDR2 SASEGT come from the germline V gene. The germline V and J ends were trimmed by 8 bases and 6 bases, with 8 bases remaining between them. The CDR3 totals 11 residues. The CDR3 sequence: CASLSANEQFF. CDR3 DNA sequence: TGTGCCAGCCTGAGCGCCAATGAGCAGTTCTTC.

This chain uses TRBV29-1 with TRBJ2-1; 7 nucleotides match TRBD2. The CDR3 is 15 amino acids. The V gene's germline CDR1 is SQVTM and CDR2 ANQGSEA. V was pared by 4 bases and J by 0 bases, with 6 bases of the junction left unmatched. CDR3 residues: CSVVASGSSYNEQFF. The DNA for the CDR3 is TGCAGCGTTGTGGCTAGCGGCAGCTCCTACAATGAGCAGTTCTTC.

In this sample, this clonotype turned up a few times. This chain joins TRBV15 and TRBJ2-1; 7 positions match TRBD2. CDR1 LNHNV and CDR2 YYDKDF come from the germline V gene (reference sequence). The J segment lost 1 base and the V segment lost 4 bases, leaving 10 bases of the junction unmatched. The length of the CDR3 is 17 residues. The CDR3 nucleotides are TGTGCCACCAGCAAAGAGGGAGGGAGCAAATCCTACAATGAGCAGTTCTTC. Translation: CATSKEGGSKSYNEQFF.

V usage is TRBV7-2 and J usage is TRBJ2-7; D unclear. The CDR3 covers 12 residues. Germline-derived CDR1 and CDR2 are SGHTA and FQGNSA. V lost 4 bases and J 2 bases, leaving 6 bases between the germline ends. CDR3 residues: CASSSLPYEQYF. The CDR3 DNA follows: TGTGCCAGCAGCTCATTACCCTACGAGCAGTACTTC.

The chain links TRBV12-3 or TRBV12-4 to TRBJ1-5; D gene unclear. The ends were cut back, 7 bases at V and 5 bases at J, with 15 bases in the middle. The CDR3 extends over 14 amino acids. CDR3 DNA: TGTGCCAGCACCCAAAGCGGGATCCATCAGCCCCAGCATTTT. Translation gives CASTQSGIHQPQHF.

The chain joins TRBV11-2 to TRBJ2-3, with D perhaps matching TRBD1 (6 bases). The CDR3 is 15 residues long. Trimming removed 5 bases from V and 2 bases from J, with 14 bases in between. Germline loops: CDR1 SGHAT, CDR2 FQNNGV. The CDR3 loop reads CASSKRDTITDTQYF. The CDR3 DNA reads TGTGCCAGCAGCAAGAGGGACACCATCACAGATACGCAGTATTTT.

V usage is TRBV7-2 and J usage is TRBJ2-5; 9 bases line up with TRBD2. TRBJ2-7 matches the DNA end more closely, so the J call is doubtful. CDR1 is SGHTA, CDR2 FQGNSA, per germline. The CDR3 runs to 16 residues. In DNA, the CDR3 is TGTGCCAGCAGCTCCATAGCGGGAGATAACGTCTACGAGCAGTACTTC. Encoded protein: CASSSIAGDNVYEQYF.

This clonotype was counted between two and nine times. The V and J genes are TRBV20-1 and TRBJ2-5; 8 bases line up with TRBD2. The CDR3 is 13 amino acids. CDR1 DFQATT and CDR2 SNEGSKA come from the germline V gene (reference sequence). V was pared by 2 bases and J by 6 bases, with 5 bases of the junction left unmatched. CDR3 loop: CSARFSGRKTQYF. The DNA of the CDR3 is TGCAGTGCTAGATTCAGCGGGAGAAAGACCCAGTACTTC.

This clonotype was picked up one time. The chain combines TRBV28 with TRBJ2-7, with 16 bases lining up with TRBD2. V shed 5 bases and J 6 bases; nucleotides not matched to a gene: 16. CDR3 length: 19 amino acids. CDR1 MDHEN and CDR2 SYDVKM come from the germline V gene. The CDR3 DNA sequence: TGTGCCAGCAGTCTGACGGGACTAGCGGGAGGGCCGTATTTTGGCGAGCAGTACTTC. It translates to CASSLTGLAGGPYFGEQYF.

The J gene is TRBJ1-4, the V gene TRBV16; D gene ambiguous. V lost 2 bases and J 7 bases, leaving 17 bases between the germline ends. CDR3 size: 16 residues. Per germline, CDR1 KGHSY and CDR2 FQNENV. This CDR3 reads CASSQTQRVSGEKLFF. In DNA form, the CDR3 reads TGTGCCAGCAGCCAAACCCAAAGGGTTTCGGGTGAAAAACTGTTTTTT.

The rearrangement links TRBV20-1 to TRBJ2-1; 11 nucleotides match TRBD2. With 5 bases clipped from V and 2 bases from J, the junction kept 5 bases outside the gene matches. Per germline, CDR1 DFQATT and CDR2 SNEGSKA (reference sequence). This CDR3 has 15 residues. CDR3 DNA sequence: TGCAGTGCTGACAATAGCGGGGGGGCCTACAATGAGCAGTTCTTC. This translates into CSADNSGGAYNEQFF.

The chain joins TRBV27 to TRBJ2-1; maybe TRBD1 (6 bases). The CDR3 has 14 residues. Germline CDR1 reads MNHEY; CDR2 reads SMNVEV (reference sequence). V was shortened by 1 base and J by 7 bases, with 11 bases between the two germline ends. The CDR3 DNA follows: TGTGCCAGCAGTTTATATTCAGGGGCTAATGAGCAGTTCTTC. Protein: CASSLYSGANEQFF.

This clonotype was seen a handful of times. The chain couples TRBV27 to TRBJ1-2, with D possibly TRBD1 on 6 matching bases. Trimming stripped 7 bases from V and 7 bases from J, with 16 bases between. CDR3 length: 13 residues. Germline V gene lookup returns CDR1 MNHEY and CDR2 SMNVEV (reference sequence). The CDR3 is CASTPGVGSGYTF. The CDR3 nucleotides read TGTGCCAGCACCCCAGGGGTGGGGAGTGGCTACACCTTC.

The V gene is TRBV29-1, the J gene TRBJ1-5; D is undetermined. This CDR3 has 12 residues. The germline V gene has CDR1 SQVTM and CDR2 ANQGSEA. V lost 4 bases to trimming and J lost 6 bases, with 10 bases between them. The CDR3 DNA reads TGCAGCGTTGCTGGGGAGCCTCAGCCCCAGCATTTT. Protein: CSVAGEPQPQHF.

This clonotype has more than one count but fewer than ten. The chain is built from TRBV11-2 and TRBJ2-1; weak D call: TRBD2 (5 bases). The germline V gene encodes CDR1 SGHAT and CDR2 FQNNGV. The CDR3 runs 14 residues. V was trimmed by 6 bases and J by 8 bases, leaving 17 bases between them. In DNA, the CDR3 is TGTGCCAGCAGGGGAGACCTAAGGGATCATGAGCAGTTCTTC. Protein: CASRGDLRDHEQFF.

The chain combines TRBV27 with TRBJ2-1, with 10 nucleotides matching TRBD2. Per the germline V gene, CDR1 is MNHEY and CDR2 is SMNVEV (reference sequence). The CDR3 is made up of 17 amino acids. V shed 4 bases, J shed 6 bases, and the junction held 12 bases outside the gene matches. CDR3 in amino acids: CASSSPTGTSVFNEQFF. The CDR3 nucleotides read TGTGCCAGCAGTTCTCCTACCGGGACTAGCGTTTTCAATGAGCAGTTCTTC.